The sequence of this TCR beta chain was determined in a study of blood T cell repertoires in COVID-19. Study-level information: Both acute and convalescent COVID-19 samples were obtained from the United States, Italy and Spain. Sample material is recorded as cDNA or gDNA derived from T cells, B-cell-depleted T cells, or PBMCs.

Individuals drawn from about two dozen US areas were about 18 to 100 years old. Only in-frame clones appear in the TCRdb table, and some are missing; sequencing was by immunoSEQ multiplex PCR. The sample holds roughly 160,000 clones, 65% to 80% seen once. Germline CDR1 reads GTSNPN; CDR2 reads SVGIG (reference sequence). The CDR3 has 15 residues. Trimming removed 5 bases from V and 0 bases from J; junction bases left unmatched: 6. The chain recombines TRBV30 with TRBJ2-1; 8 bases agree with TRBD2. Source material: PBMCs or T cells enriched from blood (not recorded which). The receptor's source is a woman between 70 and 85 years old in a cohort exposed to, infected with or recovered from COVID-19 (not recorded which). CDR3 region: CAWGRLASSYNEQFF. CDR3 bases: TGTGCCTGGGGTCGACTAGCGAGCTCCTACAATGAGCAGTTCTTC.